The clone carrying this TCR beta chain was detected once. The source of the sample is a study of blood T cell repertoires in COVID-19. The overall study: PBMCs, B-cell-depleted T cells, or T cells were the source of the cDNA or gDNA that made up the material.

Sequencing used immunoSEQ multiplex PCR; TCRdb keeps in-frame clones, though not all of them. The data contain some 150,000 clones, approximately 86% of them singletons. This CDR3 region has 15 residues. V lost 4 bases and J lost 5, with 18 bases in between. Per germline, CDR1 SGDLS and CDR2 YYNGEE. The sequence derives from a man aged 70-80 years with acute or convalescent COVID-19. The sequenced sample was peripheral blood. The chain couples TRBV9 to TRBJ2-5, with D unclear. The CDR3 sequence: CASSRGPSPGETQYF. As DNA, the CDR3 is TGTGCCAGCAGCCGCGGTCCCTCCCCTGGGGAGACCCAGTACTTC.